These 18 T cell receptor beta chains came from one sample sequenced in a study of cytomegalovirus exposure and HLA in healthy donors (dated by TCRdb to 2016 to 2017). The library came from the immunoSEQ multiplex PCR assay. Not all clones reach the TCRdb copy of this immuneACCESS table, which keeps in-frame sequences only. Checked studies attribute under half of the gap to unresolved V genes and leave the rest unexplained. This sample holds roughly 330,000 clones; 87% were observed only once. Together, the top ten hold over 1% of the sample. What was sequenced was PBMCs. The receptors originated from a woman in her 30s in good health and CMV-seropositive.

The chain recombines TRBV14 with TRBJ2-1, with a possible D match to TRBD2 (7 bases). This CDR3 spans 16 amino acids. Germline V gene sequence: CDR1 SGHDN, CDR2 FVKESK. Deletions cut 5 bases from V and 6 bases from J, with 20 bases between. The CDR3 here is CASSFWTGRGSNEQFF. The CDR3 bases are TGTGCCAGCAGCTTTTGGACTGGGAGGGGGAGCAATGAGCAGTTCTTC.

V usage is TRBV18 and J usage is TRBJ1-6, with D perhaps matching TRBD1 (6 bases). The germline V gene has CDR1 KGHSH and CDR2 LQKENI. With 4 bases removed from V and 10 bases from J, the gap between germline ends came to 23 bases. The CDR3 totals 17 residues. Here the CDR3 reads CASSLAGTRGFRSPLHF. CDR3 in DNA: TGTGCCAGCTCACTGGCCGGGACACGGGGATTTAGATCACCCCTCCACTTT. The whole variable domain, filled in from reference TRBV18 and TRBJ1-6, reads NAGVMQNPRHLVRRRGQEARLRCSPMKGHSHVYWYRQLPEEGLKFMVYLQKENIIDESGMPKERFSAEFPKEGPSILRIQQVVRGDSAAYFCASSLAGTRGFRSPLHFGNGTRLTVT.

V and J are TRBV7-2 and TRBJ2-3; perhaps D is TRBD1 or TRBD2 (5 bases each). Germline V gene lookup returns CDR1 SGHTA and CDR2 FQGNSA. The germline V and J ends were trimmed by 5 bases and 3 bases, with 12 bases remaining between them. This CDR3 has 14 amino acids. The CDR3 region is CASSPTWGTDTQYF. Here the CDR3 DNA reads TGTGCCAGCAGCCCTACGTGGGGGACAGATACGCAGTATTTT.

The chain employs TRBV6-5 and TRBJ2-2; no clear D gene. Deletions cut 5 bases from V and 2 bases from J, with 9 bases between. CDR3 length: 14 residues. CDR1 and CDR2 (germline): MNHEY, SVGAGI. This chain's CDR3 is CASSETPNTGELFF. The CDR3 nucleotides read TGTGCCAGCAGTGAAACGCCAAACACCGGGGAGCTGTTTTTT.

This chain links TRBV7-6 with TRBJ2-2; 11 bases are shared with TRBD2. The CDR3 length is 16 residues. The J segment lost 8 bases and the V segment lost 4 bases, leaving 9 bases of the junction unmatched. Germline values: CDR1 SGHVS, CDR2 FNYEAQ. CDR3 DNA: TGTGCCAGCAGCTGGGCTAGCGGGAGGACAGGAGGGGAGCTGTTTTTT. It translates to CASSWASGRTGGELFF.

This clone came up a few times. This chain joins TRBV5-1 and TRBJ1-2; TRBD1 might be the D (6 bases). Trimming took off 1 base at V and 5 bases at J, with 12 bases between the two ends. Germline assignment: CDR1 SGHRS and CDR2 YFSETQ. The length of the CDR3 is 14 residues. CDR3: CASSLRTARYGYTF. The DNA of the CDR3 is TGCGCCAGCAGCTTGAGGACAGCGCGGTATGGCTACACCTTC.

Here the CDR3 reads CSGQQGAVETQYF. The CDR3 region has the DNA TGCAGCGGCCAACAGGGGGCTGTAGAGACCCAGTACTTC. The genes are TRBV29-1 and TRBJ2-5, with 9 bases that match TRBD1. The CDR3 contains 13 residues. V lost 7 bases and J lost 4; bases outside the gene matches: 7. Germline lookup yields CDR1 SQVTM and CDR2 ANQGSEA.

This CDR3 reads CASSLGSSTYNEQFF. In DNA, the CDR3 is TGTGCCAGCAGCTTGGGTTCCAGTACCTACAATGAGCAGTTCTTC. V is TRBV5-6 and J is TRBJ2-1; D not certain. Trimming stripped 0 bases from V and 2 bases from J, with 9 bases between. Germline assignment: CDR1 SGHDT and CDR2 YYEEEE. This CDR3 is 15 amino acids long.

The chain recombines TRBV18 with TRBJ1-2, with a tentative D call TRBD1 (6 bases). Looked up from germline, CDR1 is KGHSH and CDR2 is LQKENI. The CDR3 totals 14 residues. Trimming cost V 3 bases and J 0 bases, with 8 bases left between them. CDR3 nucleotides: TGTGCCAGCTCACCGGACAGCTCTAACTATGGCTACACCTTC. It translates to CASSPDSSNYGYTF.

The V gene is TRBV30, the J gene TRBJ1-2; D call uncertain. The CDR3 is 12 residues long. V was clipped by 3 bases and J by 10 bases, with 15 bases between them. Germline assignment: CDR1 GTSNPN and CDR2 SVGIG (reference sequence). The chain's CDR3 is CAWRAYAKFYTF. CDR3 nucleotide sequence: TGTGCCTGGAGGGCATATGCCAAATTCTACACCTTC.

This chain links TRBV2 with TRBJ2-2; D uncertain. The ends were cut back, 4 bases at V and 3 bases at J, with 6 bases in the middle. This CDR3 is 13 amino acids long. Germline lookup yields CDR1 SNHLY and CDR2 FYNNEI. Here the CDR3 reads CASSGAHTGELFF. The CDR3, as DNA: TGTGCCAGCAGTGGGGCACACACCGGGGAGCTGTTTTTT.

The CDR3 protein is CASLKWTSWSSTDTQYF. The CDR3 DNA reads as TGTGCCAGCCTCAAGTGGACTAGTTGGAGTAGCACAGATACGCAGTATTTT. The V and J genes are TRBV6-4 and TRBJ2-3; 7 bases map to TRBD2. The CDR3 contains 17 residues. Per germline, CDR1 MRHNA and CDR2 SNTAGT. J was trimmed by 0 bases and V by 8 bases; bases with no gene match: 14.

This sequence joins TRBV4-3 and TRBJ1-2, with 8 bases fitting TRBD1. This CDR3 comprises 16 residues. The germline CDR1 and CDR2 sequences are LGHNA and YSLEER. V lost 3 bases, J lost 1 base, and 7 bases stayed unmatched. CDR3 sequence: CASSQAGTGNNYGYTF. DNA of the CDR3: TGCGCCAGCAGCCAGGCCGGGACAGGAAATAACTATGGCTACACCTTC.

This chain connects TRBV29-1 to TRBJ2-1; 10 positions agree with TRBD2. The V gene's germline CDR1 is SQVTM and CDR2 ANQGSEA. V gave up 7 bases and J gave up 4 bases; unmatched junction bases: 16. The CDR3 has 17 residues. This CDR3 is CSGGLAHNKNPYNEQFF. The CDR3 region has the DNA TGCAGCGGGGGACTAGCGCATAACAAAAACCCTTACAATGAGCAGTTCTTC.

This sequence joins TRBV29-1 and TRBJ2-5; no clear D gene. V was shortened by 0 bases and J by 0 bases, with 11 bases between the two germline ends. The CDR3 extends over 15 amino acids. Germline-derived CDR1 and CDR2 are SQVTM and ANQGSEA. CDR3 bases: TGCAGCGTTGAAGACCCGTCTAGGAACCAAGAGACCCAGTACTTC. It is translated as CSVEDPSRNQETQYF.

The CDR3 DNA reads TGTGCCAGCAGCTTACCTTCGGGGAAGGACACCGGGGAGCTGTTTTTT. Translation: CASSLPSGKDTGELFF. The chain recombines TRBV5-4 with TRBJ2-2, with a possible D match to TRBD2 (5 bases). The germline V and J ends were trimmed by 2 bases and 3 bases, with 14 bases remaining between them. CDR1 and CDR2 from the germline V gene are SGHNT and YYREEE (reference sequence). CDR3 length equals 16 residues.

The chain links TRBV7-2 to TRBJ1-5; D may be TRBD1 (5 bases). This CDR3 spans 16 amino acids. CDR1 and CDR2 (germline): SGHTA, FQGNSA. V was cut by 5 bases and J by 6 bases, with 20 bases left in between. CDR3 protein: CASSREVQGIGQPQHF. CDR3 DNA: TGTGCCAGCAGCCGCGAGGTGCAGGGTATCGGTCAGCCCCAGCATTTT.

This clone has a count of ten or more. CDR3 sequence (DNA): TGCGCCAGCAGGGGAGTGGCGGGACCTCTCGCAGAGACCCAGTACTTC. Translation gives CASRGVAGPLAETQYF. The chain joins TRBV5-1 to TRBJ2-5; tentatively, D is TRBD2 (6 bases). The CDR3 contains 16 residues. Germline V gene sequence: CDR1 SGHRS, CDR2 YFSETQ. V dropped 5 bases and J dropped 4 bases, with 21 bases sitting between them.